This paragraph covers one T cell receptor beta chain sequence. Sequence at one end of the junction differs from germline and may be a read error. These data come from a study of tumor and adjacent non-tumor tissue in lung cancer. This sample's RNA came from whole unsorted tissue. Germline values: CDR1 DFQATT, CDR2 SNEGSKA (reference sequence). The CDR3 has 16 amino acids. TCRbeta libraries were built with three rounds of nested PCR, modified from ARM-PCR. TCRdb processed the multiplex PCR reads anew with MiXCR; each CDR3 protein has one entry. The table includes 75,000 to 80,000 distinct CDR3 sequences, 65% to 90% detected once.

This clonotype was obtained from a woman in her 50s with non-small cell lung cancer. The chain has TRBV20-1 and TRBJ2-1; unclear D gene. The sample was lung tumor tissue. The CDR3 sequence: CNARELSSPDLVEQFF. CDR3 nucleotides: TGCAATGCTAGAGAGTTGAGTAGCCCTGATCTCGTCGAGCAGTTCTTC.